These T cell receptor beta chains were read from a single sample in a study of Tregs in tolerant kidney transplant recipients. Produced via immunoSEQ multiplex PCR; TCRdb's table is partial and in-frame only. The sample holds about 64,000 clones, about 90% seen once. Here the sequenced sample was CD4+ T cells from blood (PBMCs), taken 6 months after the transplant. These TCRs come from a human patient who received a combined kidney and bone marrow transplant. Some T cells may originate from the graft donor. The conserved cysteine and the conserved F or W are not part of the CDR3 here. The D gene is left open where the match is weak. The size field is filled for only some rows; it gives once, few, many or a size class.

abundance	v_gene	d_gene	j_gene	CDR3aa
once	TRBV25-1	.	TRBJ1-4	ASSEYTAASNEKLF
.	TRBV7-2	.	.	ASSSGLNEQY
.	TRBV5-6	.	TRBJ2-2	ASSLGTGQGGTGELF
few	TRBV6-1	TRBD2	TRBJ2-1	ASSTEYRTSHEQF
.	TRBV2	TRBD2	TRBJ2-5	AREREFRETQY
.	TRBV9	.	TRBJ1-2	ASSSRGHSYGYT
.	TRBV11-3	.	TRBJ2-1	ASSLDPSYNEQF
.	TRBV7-2	.	TRBJ2-4	ASSLSLGGAKNIQY
.	TRBV7-9	.	TRBJ2-3	ASSSGSSTDTQY
.	TRBV19	.	TRBJ2-2	ASTHLGGMNTGELF
.	TRBV5-6	TRBD1	TRBJ2-3	ASSLGGTGATDTQY
.	TRBV18	TRBD1	TRBJ2-7	ASSPGQDFYEQY
few	TRBV2	TRBD2	TRBJ2-3	ASSTPRGTDTQY
few	TRBV19	.	TRBJ1-6	ASVKATGSDSPLH
.	TRBV7-2	.	TRBJ2-5	ASSSLETQY
few	TRBV21-1	.	TRBJ2-7	ASSARQGGEQY
.	TRBV7-8	.	TRBJ2-2	ASSLAGGNTGELF
.	TRBV10-1	TRBD2	TRBJ2-7	ATPPGLAETYEQY
.	TRBV10-3	.	TRBJ1-1	AISESDWNTEAF
.	TRBV7-9	.	TRBJ2-3	ASSLGGAFTDTQY
.	TRBV7-9	TRBD2	TRBJ2-7	ASSFRVTSGLYEQY
.	TRBV7-2	TRBD1	TRBJ1-2	ASSLRTGYGYT
once	TRBV18	.	TRBJ2-7	ASSPRGSYEQY
.	TRBV27	TRBD2	TRBJ2-1	ASSLSSGLAGNEQF
.	TRBV5-4	TRBD2	TRBJ2-7	ASSPRRGSSGAAYEQY
once	TRBV5-1	TRBD2	TRBJ2-1	ASSEPGTIRNEQF
once	TRBV27	TRBD1	TRBJ1-5	ASSSTYFGTGSQPQH
.	TRBV10-3	.	TRBJ1-1	AISESGQNTEAF
.	TRBV7-8	TRBD2	TRBJ2-1	ASSLSGTTYNEQF
.	TRBV4-3	.	TRBJ2-6	ASSANSGANVLT
once	TRBV7-2	TRBD1	TRBJ1-2	ASSGTVANYGYT
.	TRBV4-3	.	TRBJ1-3	ASSQEGRPGNTIY
.	TRBV7-2	TRBD2	TRBJ2-7	ASSLGVGLGYEQY
.	TRBV11-2	TRBD1	TRBJ2-7	ASRGDSSYEQY
.	TRBV5-1	.	TRBJ2-2	ASSYETIDTGELF
.	TRBV30	.	TRBJ1-5	AWGSGVQPQH
.	TRBV10-3	TRBD1	TRBJ1-2	AISDVQGDGYT
.	TRBV10-3	TRBD1	TRBJ2-7	AISRDRSYEQY
.	TRBV7-2	.	TRBJ1-6	ASSPGRGNSPLH
.	TRBV18	.	TRBJ1-3	ASSLGQRSGNTIY
.	TRBV11-3	.	TRBJ2-7	ASSLAPAYEQY
.	TRBV7-2	.	TRBJ2-1	ASSLGGGVNEQF
.	TRBV15	.	TRBJ2-2	ATSRAGIPEHGELF